These 10 T cell receptor beta chains were sequenced from one sample in a study of blood T cell repertoires in COVID-19. TCRdb keeps only in-frame clones here, not all; method: immunoSEQ multiplex PCR. This table holds 150,000 to 200,000 clones, around 86% found once. Sample: peripheral blood. These TCRs come from a man aged 55 to 70 with COVID-19, enrolled during active disease.

This chain joins TRBV5-1 and TRBJ2-5; weak D call: TRBD2 (5 bases). Germline values: CDR1 SGHRS, CDR2 YFSETQ. CDR3 length: 15 residues. Trimming stripped 2 bases from V and 2 bases from J, with 13 bases between. This chain's CDR3 is CASSFSGISQETQYF. In DNA, the CDR3 is TGCGCCAGCAGCTTCTCCGGGATCTCTCAAGAGACCCAGTACTTC. The variable domain in full, with the rest retrieved from reference TRBV5-1 and TRBJ2-5, is KAGVTQTPRYLIKTRGQQVTLSCSPISGHRSVSWYQQTPGQGLQFLFEYFSETQRNKGNFPGRFSGRQFSNSRSEMNVSTLELGDSALYLCASSFSGISQETQYFGPGTRLLVL.

The chain employs TRBV20-1 and TRBJ2-7; D gene uncertain. V was clipped by 3 bases and J by 3 bases, with 9 bases between them. Germline V lookup: CDR1 DFQATT, CDR2 SNEGSKA (reference sequence). This CDR3 spans 12 amino acids. CDR3 sequence: CSASVQNYEQYF. The DNA for the CDR3 is TGCAGTGCTAGTGTTCAGAACTACGAGCAGTACTTC.

The chain carries TRBV9 and TRBJ1-3; 10 positions agree with TRBD1. The CDR3 covers 17 residues. Looked up from germline, CDR1 is SGDLS and CDR2 is YYNGEE. The V gene end was trimmed by 4 bases and the J gene end by 0 bases; junction bases not matched to a gene: 7. The CDR3 region is CASSPRQGANSGNTIYF. In DNA form, the CDR3 reads TGTGCCAGCAGCCCGCGACAGGGGGCTAACTCTGGAAACACCATATATTTT.

The rearrangement links TRBV12-3 or TRBV12-4 to TRBJ1-1; D not certain. V was pared by 5 bases and J by 1 base, with 8 bases between. CDR3 length: 13 amino acids. The CDR3 region has the DNA TGTGCCAGCAGTCTTAGAGAGAACACTGAAGCTTTCTTT. Translation: CASSLRENTEAFF.

This clone has a handful of counts. The chain is built from TRBV7-3 and TRBJ2-3; D is unresolved. Germline V gene sequence: CDR1 SGHTA, CDR2 FQGTGA. The CDR3 extends over 14 amino acids. Trimming stripped 1 base from V and 2 bases from J, with 7 bases between. For the CDR3, the DNA is TGTGCCAGCAGCTTAAGACATAACACAGATACGCAGTATTTT. Encoded protein: CASSLRHNTDTQYF.

CDR3: CASSRNQGRETQYF. The CDR3 DNA reads TGTGCCAGCAGTCGGAACCAGGGTCGGGAGACCCAGTACTTC. The chain joins TRBV7-9 to TRBJ2-5; possibly TRBD1 for D (5 bases). The CDR3 extends over 14 amino acids. Germline CDR1 SEHNR, CDR2 FQNEAQ (reference sequence). V gave up 6 bases and J gave up 5 bases, with 16 bases separating them.

This clone was found once. This rearrangement joins TRBV19 to TRBJ2-3, with D possibly TRBD2 on 6 matching bases. Trimming left V 6 bases short and J 1 base short, with 11 bases between. CDR1 is LNHDA and CDR2 is SQIVND in the germline V gene (reference sequence). The CDR3 is 14 residues long. The CDR3 is CASRAGRGTDTQYF. The DNA of the CDR3 is TGTGCCAGTAGAGCGGGTCGCGGCACAGATACGCAGTATTTT.

This clone was counted a few times. This sequence joins TRBV25-1 and TRBJ2-7; TRBD1 might be the D (6 bases). The V gene's germline CDR1 is MGHDK and CDR2 SYGVNS. V gave up 4 bases and J gave up 2 bases, with 12 bases separating them. The CDR3 is 14 amino acids. The CDR3 loop is CASSGETGPYEQYF. For the CDR3, the DNA is TGTGCCAGCAGTGGAGAGACAGGTCCCTACGAGCAGTACTTC.

Here the CDR3 reads CATSDLRQDTQYF. The CDR3 nucleotides read TGTGCCACCAGTGATTTGCGACAGGATACGCAGTATTTT. The chain recombines TRBV24-1 with TRBJ2-3, with D maybe TRBD1 (5 bases). The germline V and J ends were trimmed by 0 bases and 6 bases, with 6 bases remaining between them. Germline V CDR1 and CDR2: KGHDR, SFDVKD. The CDR3 sequence is 13 residues long.

V and J are TRBV5-1 and TRBJ1-4, with 7 bases lining up with TRBD1. This CDR3 is 15 amino acids long. Trimming removed 3 bases from V and 5 bases from J; junction bases left unmatched: 7. CDR1 is SGHRS, CDR2 YFSETQ, per germline. The CDR3: CASSWGTADNEKLFF. DNA of the CDR3: TGCGCCAGCAGCTGGGGGACAGCGGACAATGAAAAACTGTTTTTT.